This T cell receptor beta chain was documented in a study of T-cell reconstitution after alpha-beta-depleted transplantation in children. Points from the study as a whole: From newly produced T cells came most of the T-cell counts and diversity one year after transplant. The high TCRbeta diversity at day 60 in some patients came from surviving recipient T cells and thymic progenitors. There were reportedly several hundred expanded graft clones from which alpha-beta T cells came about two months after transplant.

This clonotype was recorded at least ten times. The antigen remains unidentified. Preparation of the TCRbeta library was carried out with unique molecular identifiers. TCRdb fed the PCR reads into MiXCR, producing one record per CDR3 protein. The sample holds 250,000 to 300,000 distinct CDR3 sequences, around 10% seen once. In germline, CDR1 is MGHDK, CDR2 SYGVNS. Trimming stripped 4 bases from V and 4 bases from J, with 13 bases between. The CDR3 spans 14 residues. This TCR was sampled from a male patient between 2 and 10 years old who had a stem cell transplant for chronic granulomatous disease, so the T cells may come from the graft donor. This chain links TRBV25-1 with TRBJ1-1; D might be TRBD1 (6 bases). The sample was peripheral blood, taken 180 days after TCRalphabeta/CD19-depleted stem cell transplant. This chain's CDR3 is CASSGGGDGTEAFF. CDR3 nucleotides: TGTGCCAGCAGTGGAGGGGGTGATGGCACTGAAGCTTTCTTT.